This T cell receptor beta chain was retrieved from a study of T-cell memory formation after mild COVID-19. 5'RACE primed at constant segments yielded TCR alpha and TCR beta cDNA libraries bearing sample barcodes and UMIs. MiXCR was run by TCRdb on the 5' RACE reads, yielding one entry per CDR3 protein. The data show roughly 120,000 distinct CDR3 sequences, about 16% seen once. The CDR3 is 15 residues long. V shed 8 bases and J shed 7 bases, with 22 bases lying between them. CDR1 is SGHVS and CDR2 is FQNEAQ in the germline V gene. As concerns this clonotype: No antigen is known for it.

Study observations and caveats: Some responding clones appeared in pre-infection memory, suggesting cross-reactive memory joined. For contracting clones, CD4+ ones sat mainly in CM and EM, CD8+ in EMRA.

The clonotype was recovered from an adult woman who had mild COVID-19 (a few samples of this study predate the infection). Cell type and time point are not known. The chain uses TRBV7-8 and TRBJ2-3, with D unresolved. Sequenced input: PBMCs or a T cell subset sorted from them (not recorded which). The CDR3 nucleotides read TGTGCCAGCTCCGAGAAGGTGGCGGCACGAAATACGCAGTATTTT. Translation gives CASSEKVAARNTQYF.